Below, 21 T cell receptor beta chains from the same sample are listed, as sequenced in a study of spatial heterogeneity in lung cancer. TCRdb reanalysed the 5' RACE reads using MiXCR and keeps one entry per CDR3 protein. The sample lists 3,500 to 4,500 distinct CDR3 sequences, roughly 24% occurring once. The time point denotes: blood at routine non-recurrence follow-up after resection. Sequences were derived from PBMCs, sampled at follow-up. The receptors come from a male donor with early-stage non-small cell lung cancer.

In its sample, this clonotype is medium-sized. The genes are TRBV4-2 and TRBJ2-7; 12 positions agree with TRBD2. This CDR3 comprises 18 residues. Germline V gene sequence: CDR1 LGHNA, CDR2 YNFKEQ. J was trimmed by 2 bases and V by 0 bases; bases with no gene match: 8. CDR3 nucleotide sequence: TGTGCCAGCAGCCAAGATCCTAGCGGGAGGGAGAGAGCCTACGAGCAGTACTTC. Protein: CASSQDPSGRERAYEQYF.

By its share, this clonotype is medium-sized. V and J are TRBV4-1 and TRBJ2-2, with 11 bases identical to TRBD2. CDR3 length: 16 amino acids. The V gene's germline CDR1 is MGHRA and CDR2 YSYEKL. Trimming removed 4 bases from V and 2 bases from J; junction bases left unmatched: 3. CDR3 in DNA: TGCGCCAGCAGCCGGGGACTAGCGGAAAACACCGGGGAGCTGTTTTTT. Its translation is CASSRGLAENTGELFF.

By share of the sample, this clonotype is medium-sized (0.01 to 0.1%). The chain links TRBV7-9 to TRBJ2-7, with 13 bases fitting TRBD2. This CDR3 spans 17 amino acids. CDR1 and CDR2 (germline): SEHNR, FQNEAQ (reference sequence). The junction had 6 bases not matched to a gene; V was cut back by 1 base and J by 3 bases. CDR3 in amino acids: CASSLGLAGGELYEQYF. The CDR3 DNA sequence: TGTGCCAGCAGCTTAGGACTAGCGGGAGGAGAACTCTACGAGCAGTACTTC.

The J gene is TRBJ2-2, the V gene TRBV24-1; TRBD2 is a possible D gene (6 bases). Germline V gene data show CDR1 as KGHDR and CDR2 as SFDVKD. The CDR3 runs to 14 residues. Trimming took 4 bases from V and 6 from J, leaving 11 bases between them. CDR3 amino acids: CATSDVSGPGELFF. For the CDR3, the DNA is TGTGCCACCAGTGACGTTAGCGGCCCCGGGGAGCTGTTTTTT.

This clonotype is termed large. CDR3 region: CASSLAGGPREQYF. CDR3 sequence (DNA): TGTGCCAGTTCTCTAGCGGGAGGGCCTCGGGAGCAGTACTTC. The V and J genes are TRBV6-1 and TRBJ2-7; 12 bases align to TRBD2. This CDR3 has 14 amino acids. J lost 7 bases, V lost 9 bases, and 10 bases had no gene match. Germline lookup yields CDR1 MNHNS and CDR2 SASEGT.

Within the sample, this clonotype is medium-sized. The chain joins TRBV28 to TRBJ2-3, with 8 nucleotides matching TRBD1. The CDR3 covers 15 residues. Germline CDR1 reads MDHEN; CDR2 reads SYDVKM. The V gene end was trimmed by 7 bases and the J gene end by 1 base; junction bases not matched to a gene: 7. CDR3 DNA sequence: TGTGCCAGCACCCCCAGGGGGCGAGGCACAGATACGCAGTATTTT. It encodes CASTPRGRGTDTQYF.

The rearrangement links TRBV10-3 to TRBJ2-3; 12 nucleotides line up with TRBD1. This CDR3 spans 13 amino acids. Germline-derived CDR1 and CDR2 are ENHRY and SYGVKD. V gave up 10 bases and J gave up 9 bases; unmatched junction bases: 8. CDR3 in DNA: TGTGCCACCGGGGGGACAGGGGGCGAGACGCAGTATTTT. Its translation: CATGGTGGETQYF.

This clonotype is categorized as medium-sized. The chain recombines TRBV28 with TRBJ2-5; tentative D call: TRBD2 (5 bases). Germline V gene data show CDR1 as MDHEN and CDR2 as SYDVKM. The CDR3 covers 13 residues. The V and J ends lost 3 bases and 2 bases respectively, with 7 bases between them. The CDR3: CASSLGVQETQYF. CDR3 coding DNA: TGTGCCAGCAGTTTGGGAGTTCAAGAGACCCAGTACTTC.

This clonotype has more than one count but fewer than ten. The chain employs TRBV18 and TRBJ2-7; D is ambiguous. The germline V gene has CDR1 KGHSH and CDR2 LQKENI. The CDR3 runs to 13 residues. V gave up 2 bases and J gave up 0 bases, with 5 bases separating them. This CDR3 is CASSPGDSYEQYF. The CDR3 region has the DNA TGTGCCAGCTCACCAGGGGACTCCTACGAGCAGTACTTC. The complete variable domain, with remaining parts taken from reference TRBV18 and TRBJ2-7, reads NAGVMQNPRHLVRRRGQEARLRCSPMKGHSHVYWYRQLPEEGLKFMVYLQKENIIDESGMPKERFSAEFPKEGPSILRIQQVVRGDSAAYFCASSPGDSYEQYFGPGTRLTVT.

The chain uses TRBV19 and TRBJ1-5, with D tentatively TRBD1 (6 bases). The CDR3 spans 14 residues. Deletions cut 3 bases from V and 4 bases from J, with 10 bases between. Germline CDR1 is LNHDA and CDR2 is SQIVND (reference sequence). The CDR3 is CASSIVGGNQPQHF. CDR3 nucleotide sequence: TGTGCCAGTAGTATTGTAGGGGGGAATCAGCCCCAGCATTTT.

The gene calls are TRBV20-1 and TRBJ2-7; D unresolved. The germline V gene encodes CDR1 DFQATT and CDR2 SNEGSKA (reference sequence). CDR3 length: 10 residues. Trimming left V 6 bases short and J 4 bases short, with 7 bases between. The CDR3 DNA sequence: TGCAGTGCCACCCTGTACGAGCAGTACTTC. This translates into CSATLYEQYF.

This clonotype is classed as medium-sized. The chain has TRBV27 and TRBJ1-1; D gene uncertain. The CDR3 runs 13 residues. The V gene's germline CDR1 is MNHEY and CDR2 SMNVEV (reference sequence). V was shortened by 7 bases and J by 5 bases, with 14 bases between the two germline ends. CDR3 sequence reads: CASKRREDTEAFF. DNA of the CDR3: TGTGCCAGCAAACGGAGGGAGGATACTGAAGCTTTCTTT.

The V call is TRBV10-3, the J call TRBJ2-2, with D tentatively TRBD1 (5 bases). Germline V lookup: CDR1 ENHRY, CDR2 SYGVKD. V shed 2 bases and J shed 0 bases, with 7 bases lying between them. The CDR3 is made up of 15 amino acids. The CDR3 nucleotides are TGTGCCATCAGTGAGAACAGGCCGAACACCGGGGAGCTGTTTTTT. Protein product: CAISENRPNTGELFF.

In its sample, this clonotype ranks as medium-sized. The gene calls are TRBV2 and TRBJ2-1; tentative D call: TRBD2 (5 bases). V was pared by 4 bases and J by 9 bases, with 13 bases between. Per the germline V gene, CDR1 is SNHLY and CDR2 is FYNNEI. The CDR3 is 13 amino acids. CDR3 protein: CASSGVSDSEQFF. The CDR3 bases are TGTGCCAGCAGTGGGGTTAGCGATTCTGAGCAGTTCTTC.

The rearrangement links TRBV18 to TRBJ2-1; D is unclear. V was shortened by 5 bases and J by 8 bases, with 13 bases between the two germline ends. CDR1 and CDR2 from the germline V gene are KGHSH and LQKENI. CDR3 size: 13 residues. This CDR3 is CASSASVGYEQFF. The DNA of the CDR3 is TGTGCCAGCTCAGCCTCCGTGGGTTATGAGCAGTTCTTC.

The chain has TRBV11-2 and TRBJ2-3; the match to TRBD2 covers 12 bases. V was clipped by 4 bases and J by 2 bases; unmatched bases: 1. The CDR3 has 15 residues. Germline V lookup: CDR1 SGHAT, CDR2 FQNNGV. This CDR3 is CASSSSGGATDTQYF. CDR3 coding DNA: TGTGCCAGCAGCTCTAGCGGGGGGGCCACAGATACGCAGTATTTT.

V and J are TRBV14 and TRBJ1-3, with unresolved D. Germline V gene data show CDR1 as SGHDN and CDR2 as FVKESK. Trimming took off 1 base at V and 0 bases at J, with 7 bases between the two ends. The CDR3 is made up of 15 amino acids. CDR3 nucleotide sequence: TGTGCCAGCAGCCAAGTTTTATACTCTGGAAACACCATATATTTT. This sequence encodes CASSQVLYSGNTIYF.

The chain joins TRBV6-2 or TRBV6-3 to TRBJ2-3; 7 nucleotides agree with TRBD2. The CDR3 contains 16 residues. CDR1 and CDR2 from the germline V gene are MNHEY and SVGEGT. V lost 2 bases and J lost 0; bases outside the gene matches: 5. CDR3 amino acids: CASSYLASGSTDTQYF. The CDR3 coding sequence is TGTGCCAGCAGTTACCTGGCTAGCGGTAGCACAGATACGCAGTATTTT.

The chain combines TRBV5-1 with TRBJ2-7; 8 bases are shared with TRBD1. V shed 6 bases and J 0 bases; nucleotides not matched to a gene: 5. Germline assignment: CDR1 SGHRS and CDR2 YFSETQ. The CDR3 runs to 14 residues. The CDR3 sequence: CASKGQGNSYEQYF. The CDR3 DNA is TGCGCCAGCAAAGGACAGGGAAACTCCTACGAGCAGTACTTC.

In this sample, this clonotype turned up many times. This rearrangement joins TRBV14 to TRBJ2-2; TRBD2 aligns across 8 bases. Germline trimming cut 0 bases from V and 4 bases from J; bases unmatched to any gene: 10. Germline V gives CDR1 SGHDN, CDR2 FVKESK. This CDR3 is built from 18 residues. The CDR3 loop reads CASSQDRSGRVRTGELFF. Here the CDR3 DNA reads TGTGCCAGCAGCCAAGATCGAAGCGGGAGAGTCCGCACCGGGGAGCTGTTTTTT.

Judged by abundance, this clonotype is medium-sized. The rearrangement uses TRBV14 and TRBJ2-4, with 9 bases fitting TRBD2. This CDR3 has 14 amino acids. Trimming removed 3 bases from V and 9 bases from J; junction bases left unmatched: 6. Looked up from germline, CDR1 is SGHDN and CDR2 is FVKESK. CDR3 loop: CASSQGLAGGIQYF. The CDR3, as DNA: TGTGCCAGCAGCCAGGGACTAGCTGGTGGCATTCAGTACTTC.